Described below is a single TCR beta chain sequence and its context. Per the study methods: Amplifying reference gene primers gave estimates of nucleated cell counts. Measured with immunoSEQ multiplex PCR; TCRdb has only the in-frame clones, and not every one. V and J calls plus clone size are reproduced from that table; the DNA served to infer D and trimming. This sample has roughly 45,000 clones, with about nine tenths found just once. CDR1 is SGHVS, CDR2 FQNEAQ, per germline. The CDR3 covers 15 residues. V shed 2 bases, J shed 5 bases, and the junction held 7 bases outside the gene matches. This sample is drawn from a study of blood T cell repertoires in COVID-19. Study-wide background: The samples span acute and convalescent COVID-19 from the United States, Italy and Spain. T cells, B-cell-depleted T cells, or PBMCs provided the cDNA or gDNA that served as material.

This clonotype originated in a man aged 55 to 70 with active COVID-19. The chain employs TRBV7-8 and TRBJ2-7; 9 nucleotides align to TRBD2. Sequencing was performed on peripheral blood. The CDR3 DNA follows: TGTGCCAGCAGCTTATCCGGGGCGGGAGGGGACGAGCAGTACTTC. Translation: CASSLSGAGGDEQYF.